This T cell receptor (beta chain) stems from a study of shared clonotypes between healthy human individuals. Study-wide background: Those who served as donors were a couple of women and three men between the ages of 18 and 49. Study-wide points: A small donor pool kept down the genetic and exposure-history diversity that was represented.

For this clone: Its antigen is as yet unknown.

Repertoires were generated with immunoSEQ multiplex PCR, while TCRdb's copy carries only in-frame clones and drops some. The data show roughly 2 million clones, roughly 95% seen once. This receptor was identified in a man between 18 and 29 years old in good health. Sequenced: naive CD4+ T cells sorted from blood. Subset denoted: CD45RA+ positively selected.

The CDR3 loop reads CASSLRGGWETQYF. CDR3 in DNA: TGTGCCAGCAGCTTGAGGGGCGGGTGGGAGACCCAGTACTTC. The V and J genes are TRBV5-6 and TRBJ2-5; D may match TRBD1 or TRBD2 (5 bases each). V dropped 1 base and J dropped 5 bases, with 12 bases sitting between them. The CDR3 has 14 amino acids. Germline V lookup: CDR1 SGHDT, CDR2 YYEEEE.